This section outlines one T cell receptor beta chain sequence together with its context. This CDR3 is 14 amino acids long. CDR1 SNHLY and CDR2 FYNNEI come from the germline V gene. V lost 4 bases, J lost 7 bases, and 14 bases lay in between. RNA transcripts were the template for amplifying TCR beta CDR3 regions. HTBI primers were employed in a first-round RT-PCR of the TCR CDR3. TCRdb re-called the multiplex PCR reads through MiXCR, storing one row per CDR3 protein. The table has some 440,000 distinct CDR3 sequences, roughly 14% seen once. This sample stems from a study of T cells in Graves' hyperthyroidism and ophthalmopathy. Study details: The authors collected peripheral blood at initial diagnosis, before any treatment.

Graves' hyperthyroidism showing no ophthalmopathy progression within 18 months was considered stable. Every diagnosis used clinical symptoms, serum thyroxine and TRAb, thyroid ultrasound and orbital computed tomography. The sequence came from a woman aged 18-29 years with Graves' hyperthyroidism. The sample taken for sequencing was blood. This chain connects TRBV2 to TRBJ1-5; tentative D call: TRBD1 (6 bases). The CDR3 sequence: CASSVQGRRQPQHF. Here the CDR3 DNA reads TGTGCCAGCAGTGTACAGGGAAGGCGGCAGCCCCAGCATTTT.